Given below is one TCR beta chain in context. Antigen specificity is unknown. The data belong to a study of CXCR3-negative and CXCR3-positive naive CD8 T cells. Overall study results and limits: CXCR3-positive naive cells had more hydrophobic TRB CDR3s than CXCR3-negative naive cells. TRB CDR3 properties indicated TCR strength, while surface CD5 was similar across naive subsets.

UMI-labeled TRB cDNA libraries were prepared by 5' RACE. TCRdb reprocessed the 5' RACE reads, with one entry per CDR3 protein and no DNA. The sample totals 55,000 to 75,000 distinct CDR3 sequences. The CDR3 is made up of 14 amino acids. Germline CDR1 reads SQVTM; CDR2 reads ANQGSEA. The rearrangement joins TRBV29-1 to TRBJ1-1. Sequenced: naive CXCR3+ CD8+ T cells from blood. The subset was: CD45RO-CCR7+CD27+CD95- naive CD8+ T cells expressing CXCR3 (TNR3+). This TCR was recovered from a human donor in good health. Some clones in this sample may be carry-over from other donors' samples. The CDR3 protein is CSVEDLGLGTEAFF.